This TCR beta chain originates from a study of OX40 agonist ivuxolimab in advanced cancers. The CDR3 spans 14 residues. Germline-derived CDR1 and CDR2 are KGHSH and LQKENI. V shed 4 bases, J shed 3 bases, and the junction held 1 base outside the gene matches. The repertoire was sequenced with immunoSEQ multiplex PCR; TCRdb's copy has only in-frame clones and lacks some. The repertoire includes around 150,000 clones, 90% to 95% of them detected once, and approximately 0.3% sits in the top ten. The gene calls are TRBV18 and TRBJ1-5; 9 bases match TRBD1. The source is an adult with an advanced solid tumor such as melanoma, head and neck, liver or kidney cancer. Sample: CD4+ or CD8+ T cells sorted from blood, taken in a trial of the OX40 agonist ivuxolimab. The CDR3 is CASSRTGDNQPQHF. The CDR3 DNA reads TGTGCCAGCTCACGGACAGGGGACAATCAGCCCCAGCATTTT.